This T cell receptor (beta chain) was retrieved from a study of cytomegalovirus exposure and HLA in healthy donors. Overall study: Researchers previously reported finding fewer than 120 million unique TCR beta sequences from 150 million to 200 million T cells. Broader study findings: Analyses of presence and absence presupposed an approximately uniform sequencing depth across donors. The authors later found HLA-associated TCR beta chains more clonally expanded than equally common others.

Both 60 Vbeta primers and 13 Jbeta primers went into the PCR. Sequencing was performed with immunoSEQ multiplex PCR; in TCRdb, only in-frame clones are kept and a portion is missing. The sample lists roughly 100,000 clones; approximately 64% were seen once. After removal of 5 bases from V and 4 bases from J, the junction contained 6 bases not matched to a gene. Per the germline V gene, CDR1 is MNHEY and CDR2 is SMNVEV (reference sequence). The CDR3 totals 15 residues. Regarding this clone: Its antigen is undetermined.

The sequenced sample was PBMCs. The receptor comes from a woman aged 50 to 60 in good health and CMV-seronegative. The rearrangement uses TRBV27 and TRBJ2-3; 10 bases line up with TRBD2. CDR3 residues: CASSPSGSSADTQYF. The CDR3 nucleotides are TGTGCCAGCAGTCCTAGCGGGAGCTCCGCAGATACGCAGTATTTT.